This record covers a single T cell receptor (beta chain). Assay used: immunoSEQ multiplex PCR; TCRdb lists only in-frame clones, some missing. This sample has fewer than 350,000 clones, with 80% to 90% found just once. There are 14 residues in the CDR3. V was cut by 7 bases and J by 3 bases, with 15 bases left in between. The V gene's germline CDR1 is MNHEY and CDR2 SVGAGI. The data derive from a study of blood T cell repertoires in COVID-19. Background on the study: From the United States, Italy and Spain came samples of acute and convalescent COVID-19.

Source material: peripheral blood. V gene TRBV6-5 combines with J gene TRBJ1-1; possibly TRBD1 for D (5 bases). This TCR came from a man aged 30-40 years with COVID-19, enrolled during active disease. This CDR3 is CASTFRQRHTEAFF. The CDR3 DNA follows: TGTGCCAGCACCTTTAGACAGAGGCACACTGAAGCTTTCTTT.